The sequence of this TCR beta chain was determined in a study of blood T cell repertoires in COVID-19. Study details: PBMCs, B-cell-depleted T cells, or T cells provided the cDNA or gDNA that made up the material.

The germline CDR1 and CDR2 sequences are LNHDA and SQIVND (reference sequence). Trimming removed 8 bases from V and 3 bases from J, with 13 bases in between. The CDR3 covers 14 residues. In the original processing: Reference gene primers were amplified, and this amplification served to estimate nucleated cell counts. Sequencing was performed with immunoSEQ multiplex PCR; in TCRdb, only in-frame clones are kept and a portion is missing. The V and J calls and clone size were taken over from that table, and D and trimming were inferred from the DNA. This repertoire shows approximately 100,000 clones, about four fifths found once; its top ten account for 14%.

The specimen was peripheral blood. The V gene is TRBV19, the J gene TRBJ2-2, with D perhaps TRBD2 (6 bases). The source is an older woman with acute or convalescent COVID-19. The CDR3 nucleotides are TGTGCCAGTCGCCGGGACTTCTACACCGGGGAGCTGTTTTTT. It encodes CASRRDFYTGELFF.